The 7 T cell receptor beta chains in this list originate from one sample, sequenced in a study of PD-L1 blockade in urothelial cancer. This table comes from immunoSEQ multiplex PCR, and its TCRdb copy is limited to in-frame clones, with some not included. The sample lists more than 50,000 clones, approximately 80% seen once, with around 4.6% in the top ten. The input for sequencing was PBMCs, taken around atezolizumab (anti-PD-L1) treatment. The receptors come from a man aged 65 to 79 with urothelial cancer.

The chain recombines TRBV18 with TRBJ1-2; D gene uncertain. The CDR3 is 15 residues long. V was cut by 1 base and J by 3 bases, with 12 bases left in between. CDR1 and CDR2 from the germline V gene are KGHSH and LQKENI. CDR3 DNA: TGTGCCAGCTCACCACAGGAGGGCGGCCACTATGGCTACACCTTC. Translation: CASSPQEGGHYGYTF.

The chain carries TRBV6-5 and TRBJ2-1; D might be TRBD2 (7 bases). This CDR3 has 14 residues. Trimming took 6 bases from V and 7 from J, leaving 16 bases between them. Per germline, CDR1 MNHEY and CDR2 SVGAGI. CDR3 bases: TGTGCCAGCAGAGCCCAGGAGGGGGGGAATGAGCAGTTCTTC. Encoded protein: CASRAQEGGNEQFF.

This chain joins TRBV6-1 and TRBJ2-7; D is perhaps TRBD2 (6 bases). This CDR3 has 14 amino acids. V gave up 5 bases and J gave up 0 bases, with 11 bases separating them. The V gene's germline CDR1 is MNHNS and CDR2 SASEGT. The CDR3 coding sequence is TGTGCCAGCAGTCCCGGGGGAAGCTCCTACGAGCAGTACTTC. This translates into CASSPGGSSYEQYF.

The chain is built from TRBV10-3 and TRBJ2-3; tentatively, D is TRBD1 (5 bases). The CDR3 has 16 residues. Germline V gene data show CDR1 as ENHRY and CDR2 as SYGVKD. Trimming shortened V by 6 bases and J by 1 base, and 17 bases separated the two germline ends. The CDR3: CAISPLGQQGTDTQYF. Here the CDR3 DNA reads TGTGCCATCAGCCCCCTGGGGCAACAGGGCACAGATACGCAGTATTTT.

The genes are TRBV5-6 and TRBJ2-7, with 9 nucleotides matching TRBD1. The CDR3 has 15 residues. V lost 4 bases to trimming and J lost 0 bases; unmatched junction nucleotides: 5. Germline CDR1 and CDR2: SGHDT and YYEEEE. The CDR3 sequence: CASSTGTGLSYEQYF. DNA for the CDR3: TGTGCCAGCAGCACCGGGACAGGGCTCTCCTACGAGCAGTACTTC. The whole variable domain, remainder taken from reference TRBV5-6 and TRBJ2-7, is DAGVTQSPTHLIKTRGQQVTLRCSPKSGHDTVSWYQQALGQGPQFIFQYYEEEERQRGNFPDRFSGHQFPNYSSELNVNALLLGDSALYLCASSTGTGLSYEQYFGPGTRLTVT.

This sequence joins TRBV5-1 and TRBJ2-4; TRBD2 matches 10 bases. Per germline, CDR1 SGHRS and CDR2 YFSETQ. This CDR3 contains 18 residues. Trimming cost V 4 bases and J 3 bases; bases outside gene matches: 13. DNA for the CDR3: TGCGCCAGCAGCCCCGACGCCGGGACTAGCGCAATCAAAAACATTCAGTACTTC. It encodes CASSPDAGTSAIKNIQYF.

The J gene is TRBJ1-2, the V gene TRBV11-2, with 8 bases lining up with TRBD1. This CDR3 contains 15 residues. Germline V CDR1 and CDR2: SGHAT, FQNNGV. V was pared by 2 bases and J by 6 bases, with 8 bases of the junction left unmatched. The CDR3 sequence is CASSLRVGTGHGYTF. The DNA of the CDR3 is TGTGCCAGCAGCTTACGAGTAGGGACAGGCCATGGCTACACCTTC.